The 32 T cell receptor beta chains given below trace back to one sample, sequenced in a study of blood T cells in healthy people across ages. With a J-beta primer mix and a sample-barcoded 5' primer, a second PCR ran roughly 6 to 12 cycles. TCRdb called the 5' RACE reads again in MiXCR, with one record for every CDR3 protein. The data show about 1.5 million distinct CDR3 sequences, with about 42% seen just once and about 4% held by the top ten. The source material was blood. The receptors originated from a woman younger than 30 in good health.

Only a few counts were recorded for this clonotype. The chain joins TRBV6-2 or TRBV6-3 to TRBJ1-2; D is uncertain. Germline CDR1 MNHEY, CDR2 SVGEGT. This CDR3 is built from 11 residues. The ends were cut back, 2 bases at V and 13 bases at J, with 11 bases in the middle. The chain's CDR3 is CASSYQSYPTF. The CDR3 coding sequence is TGTGCCAGCAGTTACCAGTCGTACCCCACCTTC.

This clonotype occurred a few times. V usage is TRBV7-2 and J usage is TRBJ2-3; the match to TRBD2 covers 8 bases. J lost 6 bases, V lost 6 bases, and 14 bases had no gene match. The CDR3 is made up of 16 amino acids. From germline, CDR1 is SGHTA and CDR2 FQGNSA. CDR3 protein: CASSYTNTGGPDTQYF. The CDR3 region has the DNA TGTGCCAGCAGTTACACCAATACGGGGGGGCCGGATACGCAGTATTTT.

The chain couples TRBV29-1 to TRBJ2-1, with 7 bases identical to TRBD2. The CDR3 consists of 15 residues. After removal of 7 bases from V and 8 bases from J, the junction contained 17 bases not matched to a gene. Germline CDR1 reads SQVTM; CDR2 reads ANQGSEA. The CDR3 nucleotides are TGCAGCGCCCACCCTCCAGGCGGGAGATTTGATGAGCAGTTCTTC. This encodes CSAHPPGGRFDEQFF.

CDR3 DNA sequence: TGTGCCAGCAGGACAGACGCAACTAATGAAAAACTGTTTTTT. This codes for CASRTDATNEKLFF. The chain links TRBV27 to TRBJ1-4; D may be TRBD1 (5 bases). With 6 bases removed from V and 0 bases from J, the gap between germline ends came to 8 bases. The CDR3 sequence is 14 residues long. The germline gives CDR1 MNHEY, CDR2 SMNVEV (reference sequence).

The chain joins TRBV4-2 to TRBJ2-5; 11 nucleotides align to TRBD2. V gave up 3 bases and J gave up 11 bases; unmatched junction bases: 26. Per germline, CDR1 LGHNA and CDR2 YNFKEQ. CDR3 size: 20 residues. CDR3 in amino acids: CASSQGGLAASLSSYNEQYF. CDR3 sequence (DNA): TGTGCCAGCAGCCAGGGGGGACTAGCGGCCTCCCTTAGCTCCTACAATGAGCAGTACTTC.

The chain combines TRBV27 with TRBJ2-5; D is unclear. Trimming removed 2 bases from V and 11 bases from J, with 18 bases in between. Germline CDR1 reads MNHEY; CDR2 reads SMNVEV (reference sequence). This CDR3 region has 14 residues. CDR3: CASSLGPRGYEQYF. In DNA form, the CDR3 reads TGTGCCAGCAGTTTAGGTCCTCGAGGCTATGAGCAGTACTTC.

This CDR3 reads CASSSRTYYEQYF. The CDR3 region has the DNA TGTGCCAGCAGTTCCCGGACATACTACGAGCAGTACTTC. This chain uses TRBV12-3 or TRBV12-4 with TRBJ2-4; D is perhaps TRBD1 (5 bases). TRBJ2-7 explains the end of the DNA better; the J call may be wrong. This CDR3 contains 13 residues.

As for this clonotype: A much larger clone is a single base away; this may be a read error. The chain employs TRBV3-1 and TRBJ2-4; weak D call: TRBD1 (6 bases). Germline V gene lookup returns CDR1 LGHDT and CDR2 YNNKEL (reference sequence). Trimming shortened V by 5 bases and J by 1 base, and 12 bases separated the two germline ends. This CDR3 contains 15 residues. The CDR3 is CASSNKRGAKNIQYF. The CDR3 DNA sequence: TGTGCCAGCAGCAATAAGAGGGGGGCCAAAAACATTCAGTACTTC.

This clonotype was seen only a few times. The chain is built from TRBV6-5 and TRBJ2-1, with a possible D match to TRBD2 (6 bases). There are 12 residues in the CDR3. Germline CDR1 is MNHEY and CDR2 is SVGAGI. V shed 6 bases and J shed 5 bases, with 8 bases lying between them. The CDR3 loop is CASRRENNEQFF. CDR3 coding DNA: TGTGCCAGCAGGCGGGAAAACAATGAGCAGTTCTTC.

This chain links TRBV20-1 with TRBJ2-1; 7 bases are a match to TRBD2. V lost 2 bases, J lost 8 bases, and 9 bases stayed unmatched. Germline V CDR1 and CDR2: DFQATT, SNEGSKA (reference sequence). The CDR3 has 14 amino acids. The CDR3 DNA sequence: TGCAGTGCTAGACGTGCGGGAGTGAACGATGAGCAGTTCTTC. Its translation: CSARRAGVNDEQFF.

This clonotype showed up just a few times. The genes are TRBV15 and TRBJ2-1, with 10 bases fitting TRBD2. The germline gives CDR1 LNHNV, CDR2 YYDKDF (reference sequence). This CDR3 has 16 residues. V was pared by 3 bases and J by 3 bases, with 5 bases of the junction left unmatched. As DNA, the CDR3 is TGTGCCACCAGCAGCCTTAGCGGGGGGATCTACAATGAGCAGTTCTTC. Its protein is CATSSLSGGIYNEQFF.

V and J are TRBV7-2 and TRBJ1-5; D uncertain. V was clipped by 5 bases and J by 7 bases, with 12 bases between them. Germline values: CDR1 SGHTA, CDR2 FQGNSA. The CDR3 runs 13 residues. The CDR3 spells CASSVRQEQPQHF. CDR3 DNA: TGTGCCAGCAGCGTACGGCAGGAACAGCCCCAGCATTTT.

This clonotype was observed many times. The CDR3 DNA sequence: TGTGCCAGCAGTGTCACCGAGGACAGGGGATTCTACGAGCAGTACTTC. Encoded protein: CASSVTEDRGFYEQYF. The chain joins TRBV25-1 to TRBJ2-7; 9 bases are shared with TRBD1. Germline CDR1 and CDR2: MGHDK and SYGVNS. The CDR3 contains 16 residues. V dropped 4 bases and J dropped 3; count of bases not matched to a gene: 10.

V and J are TRBV29-1 and TRBJ2-4, with a weak D call TRBD1 (5 bases). Matching the DNA end better, TRBJ2-7 makes the J call doubtful. Germline CDR1 and CDR2: SQVTM and ANQGSEA. The length of the CDR3 is 12 residues. CDR3 in DNA: TGCAGCGCTGTGACAGCGACGTCCGAGCAGTACTTC. Protein sequence: CSAVTATSEQYF.

The table lists this clonotype with a few counts. The rearrangement uses TRBV15 and TRBJ2-3, with TRBD2 as a possible D gene (6 bases). Trimming removed 0 bases at V and 4 bases at J, with 11 bases between. This CDR3 contains 15 residues. CDR1 and CDR2 (germline): LNHNV, YYDKDF (reference sequence). CDR3 sequence (DNA): TGTGCCACCAGCAGAGATCCCACTAGCCCAGATACGCAGTATTTT. Residues: CATSRDPTSPDTQYF.

The rearrangement uses TRBV7-8 and TRBJ2-5; no definite D call. Trimming took off 4 bases at V and 4 bases at J, with 10 bases between the two ends. CDR1 is SGHVS and CDR2 is FQNEAQ in the germline V gene. There are 13 residues in the CDR3. The CDR3 here is CASSSDMGETQYF. In DNA, the CDR3 is TGTGCCAGCAGCTCCGACATGGGAGAGACCCAGTACTTC. The variable domain in full, completed from reference TRBV7-8 and TRBJ2-5, reads GAGVSQSPRYKVAKRGQDVALRCDPISGHVSLFWYQQALGQGPEFLTYFQNEAQLDKSGLPSDRFFAERPEGSVSTLKIQRTQQEDSAVYLCASSSDMGETQYFGPGTRLLVL.

This clonotype was seen once. The V call is TRBV19, the J call TRBJ2-3; 10 positions agree with TRBD2. V was clipped by 7 bases and J by 0 bases; unmatched bases: 7. Germline V CDR1 and CDR2: LNHDA, SQIVND (reference sequence). The length of the CDR3 is 16 residues. The CDR3 nucleotides are TGTGCCAGTAACAACGGACTAGCGGTTAGCACAGATACGCAGTATTTT. Its translation is CASNNGLAVSTDTQYF.

The rearrangement joins TRBV25-1 to TRBJ2-1; no firm D call. V lost 4 bases and J lost 13, with 14 bases in between. The CDR3 runs to 12 residues. Germline CDR1 reads MGHDK; CDR2 reads SYGVNS. The CDR3 protein is CASSVRAETQFF. In DNA form, the CDR3 reads TGTGCCAGCAGTGTCCGGGCGGAGACCCAGTTCTTC. Full variable domain (outside the CDR3, taken from reference TRBV25-1 and TRBJ2-1): EADIYQTPRYLVIGTGKKITLECSQTMGHDKMYWYQQDPGMELHLIHYSYGVNSTEKGDLSSESTVSRIRTEHFPLTLESARPSHTSQYLCASSVRAETQFFGPGTRLTVL.

This chain links TRBV27 with TRBJ1-2, with D possibly TRBD1 on 5 matching bases. Germline V lookup: CDR1 MNHEY, CDR2 SMNVEV (reference sequence). This CDR3 has 13 amino acids. V lost 5 bases, J lost 5 bases, and 12 bases lay in between. CDR3 coding DNA: TGTGCCAGCAGTGTGACAGATTATTATGGCTACACCTTC. The encoded protein is CASSVTDYYGYTF.

This rearrangement joins TRBV6-5 to TRBJ2-5; TRBD1 aligns across 10 bases. With 4 bases clipped from V and 4 bases from J, the junction kept 6 bases outside the gene matches. The germline gives CDR1 MNHEY, CDR2 SVGAGI. This CDR3 region has 15 residues. The CDR3, as DNA: TGTGCCAGCAGTTTAGACAGGGGGCTTGGAGAGACCCAGTACTTC. Its translation is CASSLDRGLGETQYF.

This clonotype occurred many times. The rearrangement links TRBV29-1 to TRBJ2-4; either TRBD1 or TRBD2 may supply D (5 bases each). The CDR3 runs 14 residues. CDR1 and CDR2 from the germline V gene are SQVTM and ANQGSEA. V lost 4 bases to trimming and J lost 9 bases, with 19 bases between them. In nucleotides, the CDR3 is TGCAGCGTTGTGGAGACCAAGGGACCGGTCATTCAGTACTTC. The encoded protein is CSVVETKGPVIQYF.

CDR3 protein: CASSGGQPAYGYTF. CDR3 bases: TGCGCCAGCAGCGGGGGACAGCCAGCCTATGGCTACACCTTC. The chain has TRBV5-1 and TRBJ1-2; 7 nucleotides align to TRBD1. The CDR3 consists of 14 residues. Germline loops: CDR1 SGHRS, CDR2 YFSETQ. After removal of 4 bases from V and 4 bases from J, the junction contained 7 bases not matched to a gene.

The chain has TRBV10-2 and TRBJ2-1; TRBD2 matches at 12 bases. V was pared by 6 bases and J by 7 bases, with 10 bases of the junction left unmatched. CDR3 size: 16 residues. Per germline, CDR1 WSHSY and CDR2 SAAADI. CDR3 in amino acids: CASRPLLAGGSNEQFF. The CDR3 DNA is TGCGCCAGCAGACCACTGCTAGCGGGGGGGTCGAATGAGCAGTTCTTC.

J is TRBJ2-4 and V is TRBV4-3; tentatively, D is TRBD2 (7 bases). CDR3 length: 16 amino acids. Germline V gives CDR1 LGHNA, CDR2 YSLEER. The germline V and J ends were trimmed by 4 bases and 13 bases, with 26 bases remaining between them. The CDR3: CASSPYAGALSNEQYF. Written as DNA, the CDR3 is TGCGCCAGCAGCCCCTATGCGGGGGCCTTAAGCAATGAGCAGTACTTC.

This clonotype was seen a few times. This chain uses TRBV4-1 with TRBJ1-4; 8 bases are a match to TRBD1. There are 16 residues in the CDR3. Germline V gene lookup returns CDR1 MGHRA and CDR2 YSYEKL. With V trimmed by 4 bases and J by 0 bases, 4 bases remained unmatched. CDR3 bases: TGCGCCAGCAGCCGGTTACAGGGGGCAACTAATGAAAAACTGTTTTTT. Translating gives CASSRLQGATNEKLFF.

This rearrangement joins TRBV20-1 to TRBJ2-3; 7 bases are a match to TRBD2. V dropped 0 bases and J dropped 4; count of bases not matched to a gene: 13. CDR1 is DFQATT and CDR2 is SNEGSKA in the germline V gene (reference sequence). This CDR3 spans 17 amino acids. CDR3 sequence: CSARDKVPRDYADTQYF. The CDR3 coding sequence is TGCAGTGCTAGAGATAAAGTTCCCCGGGACTACGCAGATACGCAGTATTTT.

This clonotype has a handful of counts. V and J are TRBV7-3 and TRBJ2-3; TRBD2 is a possible D gene (5 bases). This CDR3 comprises 16 residues. The V end was cut by 1 base, the J end by 0 bases, with 11 bases between. The V gene's germline CDR1 is SGHTA and CDR2 FQGTGA. CDR3 nucleotide sequence: TGTGCCAGCAGCTTAAGGGTAGCGACTAGCACAGATACGCAGTATTTT. Translated, it gives CASSLRVATSTDTQYF.

The chain links TRBV15 to TRBJ1-5; TRBD1 matches at 11 bases. Per the germline V gene, CDR1 is LNHNV and CDR2 is YYDKDF (reference sequence). The CDR3 extends over 16 amino acids. The trim removed 4 bases at V and 3 bases at J, leaving 5 bases unmatched. DNA for the CDR3: TGTGCCACCAGCATCAGGACAGGGGGCGACAATCAGCCCCAGCATTTT. Its translation: CATSIRTGGDNQPQHF.

The V and J genes are TRBV7-6 and TRBJ2-1; TRBD1 agrees at 9 bases. The junction had 9 bases not matched to a gene; V was cut back by 6 bases and J by 6 bases. The CDR3 length is 15 residues. Germline V CDR1 and CDR2: SGHVS, FNYEAQ. The CDR3 protein is CASSAGTGFGNEQFF. In DNA form, the CDR3 reads TGTGCCAGCAGTGCCGGGACAGGGTTTGGCAATGAGCAGTTCTTC.

This clonotype was detected a few times. V is TRBV7-9 and J is TRBJ1-4, with a tentative D call TRBD1 (5 bases). Trimming stripped 1 base from V and 12 bases from J, with 9 bases between. Germline V gene sequence: CDR1 SEHNR, CDR2 FQNEAQ (reference sequence). The CDR3 is 12 amino acids. The CDR3 sequence: CASSLELGELFF. The CDR3 nucleotides are TGTGCCAGCAGCTTAGAATTGGGGGAACTGTTTTTT.

The CDR3 region is CAWTLGNSEQFF. CDR3 in DNA: TGTGCCTGGACCCTTGGTAATAGTGAGCAGTTCTTC. V and J are TRBV30 and TRBJ2-1; D not resolved. CDR1 is GTSNPN and CDR2 is SVGIG in the germline V gene (reference sequence). The CDR3 covers 12 residues. Trimming took off 4 bases at V and 9 bases at J, with 13 bases between the two ends.

A word on this clonotype: A much larger clone lies a single base off, so this may be a read error. The rearrangement links TRBV10-3 to TRBJ1-2; TRBD1 might be the D (6 bases). This CDR3 is built from 13 residues. Deletions cut 2 bases from V and 4 bases from J, with 8 bases between. Germline lookup yields CDR1 ENHRY and CDR2 SYGVKD. The CDR3 is CAISEDRSYGYTF. In DNA, the CDR3 is TGTGCCATCAGTGAGGACAGGAGCTATGGCTACACCTTC.